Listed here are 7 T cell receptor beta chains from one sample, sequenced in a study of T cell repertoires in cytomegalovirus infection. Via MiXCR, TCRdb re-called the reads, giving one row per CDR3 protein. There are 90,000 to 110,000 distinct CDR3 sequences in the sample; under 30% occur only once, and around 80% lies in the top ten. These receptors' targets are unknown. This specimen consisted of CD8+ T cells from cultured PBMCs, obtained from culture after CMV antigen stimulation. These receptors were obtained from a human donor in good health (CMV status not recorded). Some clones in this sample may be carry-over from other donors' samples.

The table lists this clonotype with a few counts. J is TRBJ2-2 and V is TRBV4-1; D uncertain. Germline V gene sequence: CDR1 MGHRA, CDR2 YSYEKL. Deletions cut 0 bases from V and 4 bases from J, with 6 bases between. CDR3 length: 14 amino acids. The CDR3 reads CASSQEGLTGELFF. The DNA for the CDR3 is TGCGCCAGCAGCCAAGAAGGTCTCACCGGGGAGCTGTTTTTT.

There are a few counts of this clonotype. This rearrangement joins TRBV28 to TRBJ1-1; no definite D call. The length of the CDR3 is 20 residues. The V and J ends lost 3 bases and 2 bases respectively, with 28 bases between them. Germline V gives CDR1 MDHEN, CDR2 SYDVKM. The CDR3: CASSFRPNNPLAKANTEAFF. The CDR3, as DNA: TGTGCCAGCAGTTTCCGCCCGAATAATCCCCTCGCTAAGGCTAACACTGAAGCTTTCTTT.

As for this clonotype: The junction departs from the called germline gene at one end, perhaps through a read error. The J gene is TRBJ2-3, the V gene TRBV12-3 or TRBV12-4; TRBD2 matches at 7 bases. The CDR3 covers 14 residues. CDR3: CTSSLAHGTNTQYF. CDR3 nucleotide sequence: TGTACCAGCAGTTTAGCCCACGGGACTAATACGCAGTATTTT.

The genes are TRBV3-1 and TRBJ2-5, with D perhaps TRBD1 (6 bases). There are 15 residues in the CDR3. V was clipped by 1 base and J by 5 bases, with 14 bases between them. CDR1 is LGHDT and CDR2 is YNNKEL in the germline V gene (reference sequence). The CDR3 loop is CASSQGLRGIETQYF. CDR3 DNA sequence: TGTGCCAGCAGCCAAGGGTTAAGGGGGATTGAGACCCAGTACTTC.

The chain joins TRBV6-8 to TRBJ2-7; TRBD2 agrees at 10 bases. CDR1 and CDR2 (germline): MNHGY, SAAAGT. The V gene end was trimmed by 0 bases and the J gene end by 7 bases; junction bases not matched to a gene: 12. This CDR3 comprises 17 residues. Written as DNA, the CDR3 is TGTGCCAGCAGTTACTCGGTTCTGGGCCTAGCGGGGGAAGAGCAGTACTTC. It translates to CASSYSVLGLAGEEQYF.

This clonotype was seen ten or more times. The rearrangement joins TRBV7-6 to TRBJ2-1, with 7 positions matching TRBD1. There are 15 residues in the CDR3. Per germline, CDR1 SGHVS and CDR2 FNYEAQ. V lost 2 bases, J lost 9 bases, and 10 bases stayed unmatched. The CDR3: CASSLNPQGVGEQFF. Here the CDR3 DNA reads TGTGCCAGCAGCTTAAACCCCCAGGGGGTCGGTGAGCAGTTCTTC.

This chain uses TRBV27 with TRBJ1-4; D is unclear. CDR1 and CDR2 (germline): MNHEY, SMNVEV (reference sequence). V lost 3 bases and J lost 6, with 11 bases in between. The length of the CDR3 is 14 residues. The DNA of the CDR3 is TGTGCCAGCAGTTTTGGAGGGTGGGATGAAAAACTGTTTTTT. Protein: CASSFGGWDEKLFF.